The clone carrying this T cell receptor (beta chain) was found once. Using immunoSEQ multiplex PCR, the repertoire was profiled, and TCRdb retains in-frame clones only, with some absent. This sample yields under 120,000 clones, of which around 84% are seen a single time; around 2.2% belongs to the top ten. The CDR3 has 16 residues. CDR1 is MNHEY, CDR2 SMNVEV, per germline (reference sequence). V lost 4 bases and J lost 5; bases outside the gene matches: 9. The sample belongs to a study of blood T cell repertoires in COVID-19. Study summary: Acute and convalescent COVID-19 samples came from the United States, Italy and Spain.

This clonotype was obtained from a human donor in a cohort sampled during active COVID-19. J is TRBJ2-5 and V is TRBV27; TRBD2 agrees at 11 bases. Sequenced sample: peripheral blood. CDR3 sequence: CASSSIAGGTSETQYF. Written as DNA, the CDR3 is TGTGCCAGCAGTTCGATAGCGGGAGGGACATCGGAGACCCAGTACTTC.